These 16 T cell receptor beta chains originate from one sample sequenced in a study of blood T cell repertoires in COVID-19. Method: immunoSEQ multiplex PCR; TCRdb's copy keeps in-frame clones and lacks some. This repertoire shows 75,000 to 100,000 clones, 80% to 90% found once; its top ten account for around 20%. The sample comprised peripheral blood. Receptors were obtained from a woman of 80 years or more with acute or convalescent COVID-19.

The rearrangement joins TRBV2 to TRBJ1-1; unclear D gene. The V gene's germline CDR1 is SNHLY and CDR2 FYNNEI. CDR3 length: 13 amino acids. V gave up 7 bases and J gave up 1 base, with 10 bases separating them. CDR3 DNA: TGTGCCAGCAATCGGTTTGGGAACACTGAAGCTTTCTTT. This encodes CASNRFGNTEAFF.

CDR3 nucleotides: TGTGCCAGCAGCGCCGACAGGTGGAGTTCACCCCTCCACTTT. The encoded protein is CASSADRWSSPLHF. This chain links TRBV6-5 with TRBJ1-6, with D possibly matching TRBD1 (6 bases). The V and J ends lost 6 bases and 9 bases respectively, with 15 bases between them. CDR1 is MNHEY and CDR2 is SVGAGI in the germline V gene. This CDR3 has 14 residues.

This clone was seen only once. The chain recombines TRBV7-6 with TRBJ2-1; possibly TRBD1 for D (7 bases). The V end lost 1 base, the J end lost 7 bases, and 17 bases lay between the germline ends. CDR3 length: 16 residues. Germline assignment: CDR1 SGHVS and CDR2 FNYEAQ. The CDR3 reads CASSLGGLRGENEQFF. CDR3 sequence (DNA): TGTGCCAGCAGCTTAGGGGGACTCAGGGGGGAGAATGAGCAGTTCTTC.

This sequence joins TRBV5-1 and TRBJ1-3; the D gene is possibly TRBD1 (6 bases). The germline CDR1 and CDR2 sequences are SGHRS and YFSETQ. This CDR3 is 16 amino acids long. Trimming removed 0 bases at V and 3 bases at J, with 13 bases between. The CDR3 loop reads CASSLGPTGGGNTIYF. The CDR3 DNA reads TGCGCCAGCAGCTTGGGTCCGACAGGAGGTGGAAACACCATATATTTT.

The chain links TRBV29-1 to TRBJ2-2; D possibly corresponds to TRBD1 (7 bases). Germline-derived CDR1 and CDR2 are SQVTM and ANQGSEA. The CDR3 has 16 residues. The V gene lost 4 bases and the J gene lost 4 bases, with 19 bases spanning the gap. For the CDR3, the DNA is TGCAGCGTTGGAGTAGGACAGGCCGGGGGCACCGGGGAGCTGTTTTTT. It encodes CSVGVGQAGGTGELFF.

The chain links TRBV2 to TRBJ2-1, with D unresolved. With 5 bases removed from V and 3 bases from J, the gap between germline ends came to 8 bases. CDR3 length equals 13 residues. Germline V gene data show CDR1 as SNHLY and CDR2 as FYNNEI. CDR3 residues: CASSPTRYNEQFF. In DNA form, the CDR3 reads TGTGCCAGCAGTCCGACTCGCTACAATGAGCAGTTCTTC.

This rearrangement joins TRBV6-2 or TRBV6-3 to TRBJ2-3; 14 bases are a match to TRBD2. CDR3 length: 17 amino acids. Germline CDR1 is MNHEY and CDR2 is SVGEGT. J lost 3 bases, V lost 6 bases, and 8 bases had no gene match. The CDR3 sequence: CASSGTSGGRGTDTQYF. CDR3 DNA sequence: TGTGCCAGCAGCGGGACTAGCGGGGGCCGGGGGACAGATACGCAGTATTTT.

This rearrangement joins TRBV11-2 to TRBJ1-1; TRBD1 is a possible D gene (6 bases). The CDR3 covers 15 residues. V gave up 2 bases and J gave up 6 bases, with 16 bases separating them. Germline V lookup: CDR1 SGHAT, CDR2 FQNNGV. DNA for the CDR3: TGTGCCAGCAGCTTATTGGGGACACCTGCCGCTGAAGCTTTCTTT. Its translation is CASSLLGTPAAEAFF.

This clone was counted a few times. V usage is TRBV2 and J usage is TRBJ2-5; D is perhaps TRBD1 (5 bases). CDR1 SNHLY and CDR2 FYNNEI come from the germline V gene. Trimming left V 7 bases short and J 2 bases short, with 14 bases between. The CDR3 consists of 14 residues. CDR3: CASNRQGVQETQYF. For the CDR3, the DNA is TGTGCCAGCAATCGGCAAGGGGTTCAAGAGACCCAGTACTTC.

CDR3 in DNA: TGTGCCAGCAGCTCCGGGACAAAGAACACTGAAGCTTTCTTT. Protein sequence: CASSSGTKNTEAFF. The gene calls are TRBV9 and TRBJ1-1, with D possibly TRBD1 on 6 matching bases. CDR1 SGDLS and CDR2 YYNGEE come from the germline V gene. The V end was cut by 4 bases, the J end by 1 base, with 11 bases between. CDR3 length: 14 amino acids.

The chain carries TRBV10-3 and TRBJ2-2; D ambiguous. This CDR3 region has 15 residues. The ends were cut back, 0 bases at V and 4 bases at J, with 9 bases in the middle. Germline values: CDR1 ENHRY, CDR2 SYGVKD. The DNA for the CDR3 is TGTGCCATCAGTGAGTCCTGGCCTCCCACCGGGGAGCTGTTTTTT. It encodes CAISESWPPTGELFF.

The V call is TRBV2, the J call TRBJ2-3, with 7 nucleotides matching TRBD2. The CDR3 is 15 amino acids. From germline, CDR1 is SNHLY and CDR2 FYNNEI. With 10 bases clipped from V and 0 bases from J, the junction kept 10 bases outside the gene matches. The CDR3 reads CATNLGGGSTDTQYF. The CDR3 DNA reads TGTGCCACCAACTTGGGGGGGGGTAGCACAGATACGCAGTATTTT.

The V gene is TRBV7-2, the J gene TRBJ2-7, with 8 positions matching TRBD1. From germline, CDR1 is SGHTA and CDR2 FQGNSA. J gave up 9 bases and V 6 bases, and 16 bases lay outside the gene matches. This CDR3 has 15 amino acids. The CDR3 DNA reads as TGTGCCAGCAGTTCAAGCCGGGACAGGATTAGGGGGCAGTACTTC. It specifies CASSSSRDRIRGQYF.

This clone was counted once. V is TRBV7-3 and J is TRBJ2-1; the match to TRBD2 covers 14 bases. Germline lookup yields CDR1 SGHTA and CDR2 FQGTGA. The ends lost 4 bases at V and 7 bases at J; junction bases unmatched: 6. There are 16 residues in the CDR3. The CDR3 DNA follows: TGTGCCAGCAGCTCTCGGACTAGCGGGGGGAGAAATGAGCAGTTCTTC. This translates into CASSSRTSGGRNEQFF.

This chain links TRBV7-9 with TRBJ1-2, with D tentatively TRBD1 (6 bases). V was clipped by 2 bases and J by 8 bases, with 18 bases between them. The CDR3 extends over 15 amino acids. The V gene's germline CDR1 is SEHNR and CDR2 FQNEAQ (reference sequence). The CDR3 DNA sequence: TGTGCCAGCAGCTTACCCGGGACACTTGATGGCGGCTACACCTTC. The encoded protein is CASSLPGTLDGGYTF. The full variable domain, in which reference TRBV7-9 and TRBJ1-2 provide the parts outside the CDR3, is DTGVSQNPRHKITKRGQNVTFRCDPISEHNRLYWYRQTLGQGPEFLTYFQNEAQLEKSRLLSDRFSAERPKGSFSTLEIQRTEQGDSAMYLCASSLPGTLDGGYTFGSGTRLTVV.

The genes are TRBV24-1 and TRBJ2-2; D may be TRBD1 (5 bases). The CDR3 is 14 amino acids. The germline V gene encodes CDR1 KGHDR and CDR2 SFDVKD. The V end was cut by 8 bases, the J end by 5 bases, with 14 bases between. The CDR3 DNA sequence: TGTGCCACCAAGGCAGGGCAAGATACCGGGGAGCTGTTTTTT. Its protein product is CATKAGQDTGELFF.